The 5 T cell receptor beta chains below come from one sample, sequenced in a study of T cell changes during pregnancy in multiple sclerosis. Only in-frame clones appear in the TCRdb table, and some are missing; sequencing was by immunoSEQ multiplex PCR. The sample consists of 100,000 or so clones, around nine tenths of them appearing once. Specimen: peripheral blood, collected in the second trimester of pregnancy. The receptors derive from a female donor with multiple sclerosis, enrolled in a pregnancy study.

The chain joins TRBV7-3 to TRBJ2-1, with 9 bases lining up with TRBD1. V lost 4 bases, J lost 6 bases, and 13 bases stayed unmatched. The germline V gene has CDR1 SGHTA and CDR2 FQGTGA. The CDR3 has 17 amino acids. CDR3 nucleotides: TGTGCCAGCAGCTCCGGTCCCGGGACAGGGAGGGTCAATGAGCAGTTCTTC. It encodes CASSSGPGTGRVNEQFF. Full variable domain (remainder filled in from reference TRBV7-3 and TRBJ2-1): GAGVSQTPSNKVTEKGKYVELRCDPISGHTALYWYRQSLGQGPEFLIYFQGTGAADDSGLPNDRFFAVRPEGSVSTLKIQRTERGDSAVYLCASSSGPGTGRVNEQFFGPGTRLTVL.

The V call is TRBV5-1, the J call TRBJ2-2, with a tentative D call TRBD1 (6 bases). Per the germline V gene, CDR1 is SGHRS and CDR2 is YFSETQ. The V end was cut by 0 bases, the J end by 1 base, with 10 bases between. The CDR3 has 16 amino acids. The CDR3 protein is CASSLAGTQNTGELFF. The CDR3, as DNA: TGCGCCAGCAGCTTGGCCGGGACACAGAACACCGGGGAGCTGTTTTTT.

The V and J genes are TRBV6-1 and TRBJ1-2, with TRBD1 matching over 10 bases. CDR1 and CDR2 from the germline V gene are MNHNS and SASEGT. The V gene end was trimmed by 7 bases and the J gene end by 7 bases; junction bases not matched to a gene: 6. This CDR3 spans 13 amino acids. CDR3 sequence reads: CASTRQGAGGYTF. CDR3 DNA: TGTGCCAGCACCCGACAGGGGGCCGGTGGCTACACCTTC.

The chain employs TRBV18 and TRBJ2-5, with 8 bases aligning to TRBD2. The CDR3 has 18 residues. Unmatched junction bases numbered 19, after V lost 5 bases and J lost 5 bases. Germline-derived CDR1 and CDR2 are KGHSH and LQKENI. The CDR3 nucleotides read TGTGCCAGCTCATCCGATTCTCCGGGACTAGTGTCCGCGGAGACCCAGTACTTC. Protein: CASSSDSPGLVSAETQYF.

This chain links TRBV7-3 with TRBJ1-1, with D tentatively TRBD1 (5 bases). Deletions cut 1 base from V and 3 bases from J, with 9 bases between. Looked up from germline, CDR1 is SGHTA and CDR2 is FQGTGA. The CDR3 totals 14 residues. CDR3 DNA sequence: TGTGCCAGCAGCTTAAAAAGGGGCGACACTGAAGCTTTCTTT. Its protein is CASSLKRGDTEAFF.